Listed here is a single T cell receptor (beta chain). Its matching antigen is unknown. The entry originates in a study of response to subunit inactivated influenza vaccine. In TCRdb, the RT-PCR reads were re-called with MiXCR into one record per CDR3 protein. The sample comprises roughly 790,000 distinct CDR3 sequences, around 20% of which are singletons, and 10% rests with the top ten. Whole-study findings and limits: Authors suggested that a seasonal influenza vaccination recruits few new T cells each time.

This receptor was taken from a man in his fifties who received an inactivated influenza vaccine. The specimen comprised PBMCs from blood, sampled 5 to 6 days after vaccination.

The CDR3 sequence: CASSLQTGLREQYF. In DNA form, the CDR3 reads TGTGCCAGCAGCCTCCAAACAGGGCTTCGCGAGCAGTACTTC. The chain couples TRBV7-2 to TRBJ2-7, with TRBD1 as a possible D gene (6 bases). The CDR3 is 14 residues long. V shed 5 bases and J shed 6 bases, with 17 bases lying between them. Germline V gene data show CDR1 as SGHTA and CDR2 as FQGNSA.